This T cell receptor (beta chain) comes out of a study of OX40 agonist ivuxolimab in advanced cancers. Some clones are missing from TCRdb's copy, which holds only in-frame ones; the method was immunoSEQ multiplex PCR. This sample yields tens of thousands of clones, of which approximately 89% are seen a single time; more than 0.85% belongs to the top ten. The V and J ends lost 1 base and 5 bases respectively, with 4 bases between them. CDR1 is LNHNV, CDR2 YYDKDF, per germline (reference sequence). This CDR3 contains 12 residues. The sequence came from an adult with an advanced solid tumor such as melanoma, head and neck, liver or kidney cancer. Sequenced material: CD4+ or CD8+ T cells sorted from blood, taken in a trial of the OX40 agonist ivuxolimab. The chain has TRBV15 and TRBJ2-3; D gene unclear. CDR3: CATSRVGDTQYF. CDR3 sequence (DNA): TGTGCCACCAGCAGAGTTGGAGATACGCAGTATTTT.